Following are 21 T cell receptor beta chains from one sample sequenced in a study of blood T cell repertoires in COVID-19. Libraries were prepared by immunoSEQ multiplex PCR; TCRdb keeps only in-frame clonotypes and omits some of them. The sample carries some 350,000 clones, around 92% recorded once. Sequencing was carried out using peripheral blood. These receptors were obtained from a woman in her 30s with COVID-19, enrolled during active disease.

The chain joins TRBV6-5 to TRBJ2-1; a weak D match, TRBD1 (8 bases). From germline, CDR1 is MNHEY and CDR2 SVGAGI. V dropped 7 bases and J dropped 6 bases, with 13 bases sitting between them. The CDR3 has 13 residues. CDR3: CASTTGGGNEQFF. The CDR3 nucleotides are TGTGCCAGCACTACAGGGGGGGGCAATGAGCAGTTCTTC.

At least ten counts were recorded for this clone. This rearrangement joins TRBV6-4 to TRBJ2-2, with 8 bases fitting TRBD1. The CDR3 is 15 residues long. Germline V lookup: CDR1 MRHNA, CDR2 SNTAGT. The ends lost 0 bases at V and 6 bases at J; junction bases unmatched: 3. This CDR3 reads CASSDSRTGSGELFF. The CDR3 coding sequence is TGTGCCAGCAGTGACTCCCGGACAGGGTCCGGGGAGCTGTTTTTT.

This clone was seen a single time. The chain employs TRBV5-5 and TRBJ2-6, with D unclear. The CDR3 has 14 amino acids. The V end was cut by 4 bases, the J end by 0 bases, with 5 bases between. In germline, CDR1 is SGHKS, CDR2 YYEKEE (reference sequence). CDR3 amino acids: CASSRFSGANVLTF. DNA for the CDR3: TGTGCCAGCAGCCGGTTCTCTGGGGCCAACGTCCTGACTTTC.

The rearrangement links TRBV5-1 to TRBJ2-3; D is unclear. The CDR3 runs 14 residues. CDR1 and CDR2 (germline): SGHRS, YFSETQ. Deletions cut 5 bases from V and 0 bases from J, with 10 bases between. CDR3 loop: CASRALESTDTQYF. The CDR3 DNA reads TGCGCCAGCAGGGCCCTGGAGAGCACAGATACGCAGTATTTT.

This clone was seen just once. This chain links TRBV4-1 with TRBJ2-1; D call uncertain. CDR1 and CDR2 (germline): MGHRA, YSYEKL. The CDR3 runs 13 residues. V was trimmed by 5 bases and J by 4 bases, leaving 9 bases between them. For the CDR3, the DNA is TGCGCCAGCAGCGGTCGAACTTACAATGAGCAGTTCTTC. Its translation: CASSGRTYNEQFF.

V gene TRBV5-8 combines with J gene TRBJ1-3; 8 bases align to TRBD1. The CDR3 spans 16 residues. V gave up 2 bases and J gave up 3 bases; unmatched junction bases: 7. The germline CDR1 and CDR2 sequences are SGHTS and YDEGEE. In DNA, the CDR3 is TGTGCCAGCAGCTTTTGGCAGGGGGCAAGTGGAAACACCATATATTTT. It codes for CASSFWQGASGNTIYF.

The chain employs TRBV27 and TRBJ2-7, with 10 bases identical to TRBD1. The CDR3 totals 15 residues. With V trimmed by 5 bases and J by 3 bases, 7 bases remained unmatched. Germline V lookup: CDR1 MNHEY, CDR2 SMNVEV (reference sequence). CDR3 residues: CASSPWTGGIYEQYF. CDR3 DNA sequence: TGTGCCAGCAGTCCTTGGACAGGGGGAATCTACGAGCAGTACTTC.

The chain employs TRBV24-1 and TRBJ1-5, with 7 bases matching TRBD1. CDR1 KGHDR and CDR2 SFDVKD come from the germline V gene. The J segment lost 2 bases and the V segment lost 5 bases, leaving 17 bases of the junction unmatched. This CDR3 is 19 amino acids long. CDR3 sequence: CATSVGTDRSNRGNQPQHF. The DNA for the CDR3 is TGTGCCACCAGTGTCGGGACAGATCGATCTAACCGGGGCAATCAGCCCCAGCATTTT.

The V and J genes are TRBV5-6 and TRBJ1-1, with D tentatively TRBD1 (6 bases). CDR1 SGHDT and CDR2 YYEEEE come from the germline V gene. The ends were cut back, 2 bases at V and 5 bases at J, with 10 bases in the middle. The CDR3 has 13 amino acids. CDR3 sequence reads: CASSFSGTTEAFF. CDR3 nucleotides: TGTGCCAGCAGCTTTTCCGGGACAACTGAAGCTTTCTTT.

The chain couples TRBV5-5 to TRBJ2-7; D is ambiguous. Per germline, CDR1 SGHKS and CDR2 YYEKEE (reference sequence). CDR3 size: 15 residues. Trimming left V 5 bases short and J 6 bases short, with 21 bases between. The CDR3 is CASSHTAEIRVEQYF. The CDR3, as DNA: TGTGCCAGCAGTCACACAGCAGAAATACGAGTCGAGCAGTACTTC.

The chain combines TRBV2 with TRBJ2-7, with D maybe TRBD1 (6 bases). CDR1 and CDR2 from the germline V gene are SNHLY and FYNNEI. Trimming took 3 bases from V and 3 from J, leaving 12 bases between them. This CDR3 is 14 amino acids long. Here the CDR3 DNA reads TGTGCCAGCAGTGACAGGGGTGGTTACTACGAGCAGTACTTC. Protein product: CASSDRGGYYEQYF.

This chain joins TRBV7-9 and TRBJ2-7; 7 nucleotides match TRBD2. V lost 8 bases and J lost 7; bases outside the gene matches: 17. The CDR3 totals 15 residues. Germline CDR1 reads SEHNR; CDR2 reads FQNEAQ (reference sequence). Written as DNA, the CDR3 is TGTGCCAGCTCTCCCCAACCCCCCGGGGGGTGGGAGCAGTACTTC. Translated: CASSPQPPGGWEQYF.

This clone was observed a handful of times. The chain recombines TRBV15 with TRBJ1-1; 8 bases map to TRBD1. There are 15 residues in the CDR3. Germline V CDR1 and CDR2: LNHNV, YYDKDF (reference sequence). V was pared by 5 bases and J by 3 bases, with 8 bases of the junction left unmatched. The CDR3 spells CATSPGQGGDTEAFF. CDR3 nucleotides: TGTGCCACCAGCCCCGGACAGGGTGGGGACACTGAAGCTTTCTTT.

This chain links TRBV7-2 with TRBJ1-6; no clear D gene. The CDR3 consists of 16 residues. Deletions cut 1 base from V and 5 bases from J, with 12 bases between. CDR1 is SGHTA, CDR2 FQGNSA, per germline. CDR3 residues: CASSLVGLPNNSPLHF. The CDR3 DNA follows: TGTGCCAGCAGCTTAGTGGGCCTACCGAATAATTCACCCCTCCACTTT.

The genes are TRBV7-9 and TRBJ1-1; D call uncertain. Deletions cut 3 bases from V and 7 bases from J, with 9 bases between. The germline V gene encodes CDR1 SEHNR and CDR2 FQNEAQ (reference sequence). The CDR3 has 12 amino acids. For the CDR3, the DNA is TGTGCCAGCAGCTTTTTAGAGCGTGAAGCTTTCTTT. Protein: CASSFLEREAFF.

This sequence joins TRBV7-9 and TRBJ2-7; a weak D match, TRBD1 (5 bases). Trimming took 0 bases from V and 6 from J, leaving 12 bases between them. CDR3 size: 14 residues. Germline loops: CDR1 SEHNR, CDR2 FQNEAQ (reference sequence). The CDR3 sequence: CASSLAPRQTEQYV. DNA of the CDR3: TGTGCCAGCAGCTTAGCCCCTCGACAGACCGAGCAGTACGTC.

CDR3 sequence reads: CASSHRPGELFF. The CDR3 DNA is TGTGCCAGCAGCCACAGGCCCGGGGAGCTGTTTTTT. The genes are TRBV3-1 (or the pseudogene TRBV3-2) and TRBJ2-2; the D is unclear. The CDR3 loop spans 12 amino acids. The V end lost 3 bases, the J end lost 6 bases, and 5 bases lay between the germline ends. Germline V lookup: CDR1 LGHDT, CDR2 YNNKEL (reference sequence).

The rearrangement joins TRBV29-1 to TRBJ2-3, with TRBD1 matching over 8 bases. The V gene end was trimmed by 3 bases and the J gene end by 2 bases; junction bases not matched to a gene: 10. CDR1 is SQVTM and CDR2 is ANQGSEA in the germline V gene. CDR3 length equals 16 residues. The CDR3 coding sequence is TGCAGCGTTGAGAGCTGGACAGGGCAAAACACAGATACGCAGTATTTT. Protein product: CSVESWTGQNTDTQYF.

The rearrangement links TRBV28 to TRBJ2-1, with D possibly matching TRBD1 (6 bases). CDR1 and CDR2 (germline): MDHEN, SYDVKM. With 7 bases removed from V and 7 bases from J, the gap between germline ends came to 23 bases. This CDR3 region has 16 residues. In DNA, the CDR3 is TGTGCCAGCACTCCCCTCGGGCAGGGGAAAGGAAATGAGCAGTTCTTC. It specifies CASTPLGQGKGNEQFF.

The chain uses TRBV9 and TRBJ1-3, with a weak D call TRBD1 (5 bases). CDR1 is SGDLS, CDR2 YYNGEE, per germline. V was shortened by 3 bases and J by 0 bases, with 7 bases between the two germline ends. The length of the CDR3 is 14 residues. Here the CDR3 reads CASSAGNSGNTIYF. The CDR3 DNA reads as TGTGCCAGCAGCGCAGGGAACTCTGGAAACACCATATATTTT.

This chain uses TRBV5-4 with TRBJ2-1; maybe TRBD2 (5 bases). Trimming pared 0 bases from V and 4 bases from J, leaving 20 bases between. The CDR3 runs 18 residues. Germline CDR1 and CDR2: SGHNT and YYREEE (reference sequence). The DNA of the CDR3 is TGTGCCAGCAGCTTGGGCGCGGGTCGGGGTACTGTGTACAATGAGCAGTTCTTC. Residues: CASSLGAGRGTVYNEQFF.